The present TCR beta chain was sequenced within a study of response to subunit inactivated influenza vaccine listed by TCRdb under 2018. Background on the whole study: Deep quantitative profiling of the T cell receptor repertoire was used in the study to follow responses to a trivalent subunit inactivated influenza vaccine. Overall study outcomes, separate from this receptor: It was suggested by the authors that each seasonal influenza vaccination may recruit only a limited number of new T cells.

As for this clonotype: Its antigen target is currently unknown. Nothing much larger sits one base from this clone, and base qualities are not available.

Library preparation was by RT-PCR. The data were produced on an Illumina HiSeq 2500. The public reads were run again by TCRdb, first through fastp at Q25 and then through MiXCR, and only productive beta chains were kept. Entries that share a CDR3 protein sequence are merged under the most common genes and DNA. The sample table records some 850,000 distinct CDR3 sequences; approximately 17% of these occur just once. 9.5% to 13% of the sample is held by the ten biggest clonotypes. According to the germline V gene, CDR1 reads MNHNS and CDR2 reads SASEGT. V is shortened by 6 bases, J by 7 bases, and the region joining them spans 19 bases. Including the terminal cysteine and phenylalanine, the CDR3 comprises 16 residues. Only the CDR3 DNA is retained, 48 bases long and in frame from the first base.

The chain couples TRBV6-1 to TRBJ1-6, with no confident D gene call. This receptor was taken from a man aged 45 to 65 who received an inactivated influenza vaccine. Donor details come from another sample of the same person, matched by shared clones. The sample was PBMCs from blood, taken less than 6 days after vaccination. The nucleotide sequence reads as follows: TGTGCCAGCAGAACTACCGTCTTGATATGGAATTCACCCCTCCACTTT. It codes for CASRTTVLIWNSPLHF.